The present TCR beta chain was sequenced within a study of regulatory T cells in long-lasting Graves disease (dated by TCRdb to the early 2020s). Notes on the research overall: Patients with newly diagnosed Graves' disease had been on antithyroid drugs for under 3 months. Persistent Graves' disease patients were compared with newly diagnosed Graves' disease patients by peripheral blood TCR sequencing and RNA sequencing. The study took place in China and was registered as a clinical trial. TCR sequencing covered some 13 persistent and some 20 newly diagnosed Graves' disease patients, 33 samples in total.

Sample time point, as interpreted from the label and publication: newly diagnosed GD, antithyroid drugs for less than 3 months. For both TCR sequencing and RNA sequencing, RNA was extracted from PBMCs using TRIzol. The diagnosis of Graves' disease was made according to American Thyroid Association guidelines. The patients came from an endocrinology department in Xi'an, China. Each patient gave 8.5 to 9.5 milliliters of peripheral blood, collected in an EDTA anticoagulant tube. Ficoll Paque Plus density gradient separation was used to isolate PBMCs, and no additional T cell sorting was done. An Agilent 2100 Bioanalyzer and agarose gel were used to assess RNA quality, and a NanoDrop 2000 was used to measure RNA concentration. Receptor amplification or capture employed multiplex PCR. This sample was sequenced with an Illumina HiSeq 4000. TCR beta libraries were built with iRepertoire HTBI primers and Arm-PCR amplification of CDR3 regions. Gel purification was performed on PCR products prior to sequencing. For the original study's pipeline: Gene usage analysis of CDR3 amino acid clonotypes relied on the 62 TRBV and 14 TRBJ segments identified across samples. COPE and FqMerger were used to merge the filtered high-quality paired reads into contigs. BLAST was used to align contigs to IMGT TRBV, TRBD and TRBJ reference genes, and CDR3 was defined according to IMGT. Clonotypes above 0.1% frequency were classified as highly expanded clones. Shannon entropy served as the measure of repertoire diversity, while the Gini coefficient captured V-J evenness. Clonotypes shared by more than one individual were considered public. Through fastp at Q25 and MiXCR, TCRdb rebuilt clones from the public reads, retaining in-frame beta chains. One record per CDR3 amino acid sequence lists the most common genes and DNA. The V and J calls follow TCRdb's processing rather than the paper's. The sample table records about 500,000 distinct CDR3 sequences; about a sixth of these occur just once. Of the sample, 10% to 15% is held by the ten largest clones.

In this sample, this clonotype turned up many times. Its antigen is unknown. No per-base quality is available; no much larger clone lies one base away. Here is what the overall study found, with its caveats: Lower TCR Shannon entropy and fewer highly expanded clones were observed in persistent Graves' disease patients than in newly diagnosed patients, which suggested clonal expansion. Because the primary lesion, thyroid tissue, could not be accessed, the study looked at peripheral blood alone. More public clonotypes were shared among persistent patients (over 2,500) than among newly diagnosed patients (more than 900). Preferential use of TRBV28, TRBJ1-2 and TRBJ2-5 was observed in persistent disease, whereas TRBV20-1 and TRBJ2-1 were favored in newly diagnosed disease. As a limitation, the authors acknowledged that the small sample size may reduce accuracy. Only the TCR beta chain was sequenced and analyzed.

Trimming costs V 2 bases and J 4 bases, and their ends lie 11 bases apart. The germline V gene gives CDR1 as SGHNT and CDR2 as YENEEA. From its cysteine to its phenylalanine, the CDR3 spans 14 amino acids. Of all the DNA, just the CDR3 is kept, 42 bases in frame from base 1. The same sample was also used in a study of T cells in Graves' hyperthyroidism and ophthalmopathy. As the second paper documents: A patient counted as having stable Graves' hyperthyroidism if no progression to ophthalmopathy occurred over 18 months of follow-up. Hyperthyroidism patients were aged 18 to 65 years and newly diagnosed, with disease duration of less than 2 months. The study excluded patients with uncontrolled infections, other autoimmune diseases, pregnancy or lactation. Diagnoses were based on clinical symptoms, serum thyroxine and TRAb, thyroid ultrasound and orbital computed tomography. For the first round of RT-PCR on the TCR CDR3, the HTBI primer set was used together with the Qiagen OneStep RT-PCR kit. Blood samples also contained most of the expanded thyroid clonotypes (frequency above 0.001), which suggests that blood repertoires may reflect thyroid immune responses. A model built on a 13 V-J signature distinguished ophthalmopathy from stable hyperthyroidism, reaching approximately 89% sensitivity and approximately 83% specificity in cross-validation and 80%/75% in testing. In validation, the model predicted progression to ophthalmopathy a median of roughly 6.5 months before onset, with over 55% sensitivity and roughly 73% specificity. To identify TCR V-J signatures that set the groups apart, the researchers used a discovery cohort of about a hundred patients, made up of around 42 with Graves' ophthalmopathy and about 59 with stable Graves' hyperthyroidism. Whether ophthalmopathy could be predicted prospectively was tested in an independent validation cohort made up of 18 to 20 hyperthyroidism patients plus 17 patients who later progressed to ophthalmopathy. The 100 discovery patients were divided at random into training and test sets in a 7:3 ratio. In several Graves' hyperthyroidism patients, the study also compared T-cell repertoires from thyroid tissue with T-cell repertoires from blood. After sampling, hyperthyroidism patients received methimazole starting at 30 mg daily, and ophthalmopathy patients received high-dose intravenous methylprednisolone. The libraries were constructed in a second round of multiplex PCR and then size-selected and purified. The libraries were sequenced on an Illumina HiSeq2000 using paired-end 100 bp reads. SOAPnuke was used to process the raw data, removing reads that contained adapters or uncalled bases, had a mean Phred below 15, or lacked an exact match to the constant primer or identifier. COPE v1.2.5 was used to merge high-quality paired reads, and clonotypes were defined as unique nucleotide sequences. Clonotypes were aligned to IMGT TRBV, TRBD and TRBJ reference segments using MiTCR v1.1. Only V-J combinations with frequency above 0.0001, covering 98% to 99.2% of repertoires, were analysed. A TCS score was defined as the ratio of F50 (clonal expansion) to E x V (chaos), with BLOSUM62-based TCRdist applied between CDR3 peptides within each V-J. Welch's t-statistics and random forest reduced 500 to 550 V-J features to under 15, which were used in a naive Bayes classifier (R e1071). Sample size was not statistically predetermined, and blinding of investigators to group allocation was not performed. TCR Vbeta CDR3 sequencing of 130 to 150 peripheral blood samples (fewer than 45 ophthalmopathy, about 80 hyperthyroidism and roughly 17 progressor patients) is reported in the paper.

The receptor's source is a man aged 35 to 55 with Graves disease. Donor details come from another sample of the same person, matched by shared clones. The source material was peripheral blood mononuclear cells (PBMCs), sampled at new diagnosis, from a patient treated with antithyroid drugs. The chain employs TRBV11-3 and TRBJ2-5, with the D gene not confidently named. The CDR3 region has the sequence CASSLWALGETQYF. The DNA is TGTGCCAGCAGCTTATGGGCCCTCGGAGAGACCCAGTACTTC.